What follows is one T cell receptor beta chain and its context. Its antigen remains undetermined. Base qualities were left out, and no much larger clone turns up one base away. Trimming at the junction amounts to 3 bases on V and 7 bases on J, and the germline ends lie 13 bases apart. The CDR1 and CDR2 encoded by the germline V gene (reference sequence) are DFQATT and SNEGSKA. The CDR3 goes from the cysteine to the phenylalanine over 13 residues. Just the 39-base CDR3 DNA is kept, in frame starting at base 1. The sequencer was an Illumina HiSeq 1500. TCRdb took the public reads, trimmed them with fastp at Q25, ran MiXCR for clone calling and kept in-frame beta chains. Identical CDR3 proteins give one entry, which carries the most common genes and DNA. The table for this sample lists over 150,000 distinct CDR3 sequences; roughly a sixth of them were counted only once. The top ten clonotypes cover under 30% of the sample.

The data were taken from a study of T cell repertoires in cytomegalovirus infection (dated by TCRdb to between 2018 and 2021). Context from the whole study: Donor HLA type was relevant to the analysis, because carriage of CMV infection together with the matching HLA type was indicated by public TCR beta signatures. What the authors observed across the whole study: Cumulative frequency of public TCR beta family members discriminated carriers of CMV infection plus the relevant HLA type in this cohort and an independent roughly 350-donor cohort. In the ex vivo response, HLA-C-restricted CMV-specific TCR beta clonotypes were dominant, and in two of eight donors the single most frequent clonotype came from this HLA-C-restricted group.

This receptor chain uses TRBV20-1 and TRBJ2-1; no D gene call is confident. The clonotype comes from a human donor in good health (CMV status not recorded). Some clones in this sample may be carry-over from other donors' samples. Sample: CD8+ T cells from PBMCs. The CDR3 loop reads CSASGSPENEQFF. The DNA sequence is TGCAGTGCTAGCGGGTCTCCGGAGAATGAGCAGTTCTTC.